This T cell receptor beta chain was identified during a study of Graves' ophthalmopathy and Graves' hyperthyroidism. Study overall: Where ophthalmopathy was absent within 18 months of follow-up, hyperthyroidism was stable.

The V segment lost 11 bases and the J segment 3 bases; nucleotides outside the gene matches: 15. Germline V lookup: CDR1 KGHDR, CDR2 SFDVKD. The CDR3 is 16 residues long. CDR3 regions of TCR beta were amplified from RNA transcripts. RT-PCR was first run with HTBI primers, then multiplex PCR in a second round. TCRdb re-called the multiplex PCR reads through MiXCR, storing one row per CDR3 protein. The table includes around 1,200,000 distinct CDR3 sequences, 35% to 40% detected once. Hyperthyroidism was new, under 2 months, in patients aged 18 to 65. Enrollment excluded any patients with other autoimmune diseases, uncontrolled infections, pregnancy or lactation.

This TCR came from an adult man with Graves' hyperthyroidism. The chain carries TRBV24-1 and TRBJ1-5; TRBD1 matches 7 bases. Sequencing was done on a sample of peripheral blood or thyroid tissue (not recorded which). The CDR3 reads CASSPSRTGNNQPQHF. The CDR3 DNA is TGTGCCAGCTCACCAAGTCGGACAGGCAACAATCAGCCCCAGCATTTT.